This T cell receptor beta chain was profiled in a study of cytomegalovirus exposure and HLA in healthy donors. This CDR3 is built from 16 residues. Looked up from germline, CDR1 is MNHEY and CDR2 is SMNVEV (reference sequence). J lost 1 base, V lost 5 bases, and 9 bases had no gene match. Though nominally healthy at sampling, donors likely had unrecorded immune exposures. PCR amplification relied on 60 Vbeta primers (plus 13 Jbeta primers). TCRdb's copy holds only in-frame clones and misses some; the assay was immunoSEQ multiplex PCR. The sample has 100,000 to 150,000 clones, 70% to 90% seen once. This clone was detected a few times. Its matching antigen is unknown. Study results and limitations: It was approximately 170 TCR beta chains that were listed as cytomegalovirus-associated.

Material: PBMCs. J is TRBJ1-1 and V is TRBV27; 8 bases are shared with TRBD1. The sequence was obtained from a boy aged 10-17 years in good health and CMV-seronegative. For the CDR3, the DNA is TGTGCCAGCAGTGCAACAGGGGGACCTTGGAACACTGAAGCTTTCTTT. It encodes CASSATGGPWNTEAFF.